The 8 T cell receptor beta chains given below trace back to one sample, sequenced in a study of graft-versus-host responses after intestinal transplantation (dated by TCRdb to 2020 to 2023). Explained via the paper, the time point label denotes: cells obtained before transplantation from donor or recipient. Their antigen targets remain unknown. The method was the immunoSEQ multiplex PCR assay. TCRdb carries this immuneACCESS record with in-frame sequences only. Its versions omit some clonotypes, under half of them owing to an unresolved V gene in the studies checked, with the rest unexplained. A total of some 120,000 clones appear in this sample, approximately 92% of them only once. About 0.25% of the sample comes from the top ten. Source: unstimulated CD4+ T cells sorted from spleen or lymph node cells, taken before transplant. These TCRs come from a human donor who was the organ donor for an intestinal transplant.

The chain carries TRBV19 and TRBJ2-3; 8 nucleotides match TRBD2. After removal of 6 bases from V and 5 bases from J, the junction contained 1 base not matched to a gene. Per the germline V gene, CDR1 is LNHDA and CDR2 is SQIVND (reference sequence). CDR3 length: 12 residues. This CDR3 reads CASRSGGDTQYF. CDR3 in DNA: TGTGCCAGTAGGAGCGGGGGAGATACGCAGTATTTT.

The chain has TRBV30 and TRBJ1-5; 7 bases are a match to TRBD1. This CDR3 region has 14 residues. The germline gives CDR1 GTSNPN, CDR2 SVGIG (reference sequence). Germline trimming cut 2 bases from V and 2 bases from J; bases unmatched to any gene: 3. CDR3 DNA: TGTGCCTGGAGTAAAGACAGGGGCAATCAGCCCCAGCATTTT. Amino acids: CAWSKDRGNQPQHF.

The genes are TRBV28 and TRBJ2-7; tentatively, D is TRBD1 or TRBD2 (6 bases each). This CDR3 contains 14 residues. CDR1 MDHEN and CDR2 SYDVKM come from the germline V gene. Trimming removed 7 bases at V and 6 bases at J, with 19 bases between. CDR3 bases: TGTGCCAGCACCATAGTAGGGGGGCGTGGCGAGCAGTACTTC. Protein: CASTIVGGRGEQYF.

The chain couples TRBV7-2 to TRBJ2-7; 10 nucleotides agree with TRBD1. The CDR3 has 15 residues. The germline V gene has CDR1 SGHTA and CDR2 FQGNSA. Trimming cost V 5 bases and J 0 bases; bases outside gene matches: 4. This CDR3 is CASSGDRGPSYEQYF. As DNA, the CDR3 is TGTGCCAGCAGCGGCGACAGGGGGCCCTCCTACGAGCAGTACTTC.

This sequence joins TRBV4-2 and TRBJ2-7; 9 nucleotides align to TRBD1. The germline CDR1 and CDR2 sequences are LGHNA and YNFKEQ. Germline trimming cut 2 bases from V and 2 bases from J; bases unmatched to any gene: 4. There are 15 residues in the CDR3. Here the CDR3 reads CASSQRGQGPYEQYF. CDR3 nucleotides: TGTGCCAGCAGCCAAAGGGGACAGGGACCCTACGAGCAGTACTTC.

The chain joins TRBV29-1 to TRBJ2-6; D possibly corresponds to TRBD1 (5 bases). Germline-derived CDR1 and CDR2 are SQVTM and ANQGSEA. Trimming removed 4 bases from V and 1 base from J, with 23 bases in between. The CDR3 covers 19 residues. DNA of the CDR3: TGCAGCGTTGCTCGTAGGGGCCAGGCAGCTAGGTCTGGGGCCAACGTCCTGACTTTC. It codes for CSVARRGQAARSGANVLTF.

This rearrangement joins TRBV14 to TRBJ2-7; TRBD2 matches 12 bases. CDR3 length: 15 amino acids. The trim removed 1 base at V and 5 bases at J, leaving 3 bases unmatched. Germline V lookup: CDR1 SGHDN, CDR2 FVKESK. CDR3 DNA: TGTGCCAGCAGCCAAGGGACTAGCGGGATCCACGAGCAGTACTTC. It specifies CASSQGTSGIHEQYF.

The chain carries TRBV10-3 and TRBJ1-2, with D uncertain. V lost 2 bases to trimming and J lost 3 bases, with 4 bases between them. CDR3 length equals 12 residues. In germline, CDR1 is ENHRY, CDR2 SYGVKD. CDR3 bases: TGTGCCATCAGTGAGACAGACTATGGCTACACCTTC. Translating it yields CAISETDYGYTF.